This T cell receptor beta chain was retrieved from a study of cytomegalovirus exposure and HLA in healthy donors. General observations from the study: Testing in vitro showed a few CMV-associated chains specific for CMV antigens. A later analysis linked a missense variant in DCLRE1C to the trimming of TCR beta V and J genes. Later analysis indicated greater clonal expansion among HLA-associated TCR beta chains than among equally common other chains.

A multiplex PCR was run with 60 Vbeta primers and 13 Jbeta primers. The method was immunoSEQ multiplex PCR; TCRdb's version includes in-frame clones alone and lacks a portion of them. Seen here are some 200,000 clones, approximately 85% observed once, and the top ten hold about 1.4%. It was healthy bone marrow donors who served as donors. This clone was seen more than once but under ten times. Its antigen is undetermined. V was trimmed by 0 bases and J by 6 bases, leaving 12 bases between them. There are 15 residues in the CDR3. Germline V gives CDR1 SGHVS, CDR2 FNYEAQ. V is TRBV7-6 and J is TRBJ1-5; perhaps TRBD1 as D (5 bases). Material for sequencing was PBMCs. The receptor's source is a girl aged 5-17 years in good health and CMV-seropositive. The DNA for the CDR3 is TGTGCCAGCAGCTTAGCTGGAGGGGTCGGTCAGCCCCAGCATTTT. Translating gives CASSLAGGVGQPQHF.